The 24 T cell receptor beta chains below all came from one sample that was sequenced in a study of blood T cells in healthy people across ages. Sample-barcoded 5' priming and a J-beta primer mix drove a second PCR of 7 to 11 cycles. TCRdb ran MiXCR on the 5' RACE reads and lists one entry per CDR3 protein. The table lists about 1.4 million distinct CDR3 sequences, roughly 59% of them singletons. The sample consisted of blood. The receptors were gathered from a man between 18 and 35 years old in good health.

This clonotype was detected a few times. This chain uses TRBV4-1 with TRBJ2-6, with D perhaps TRBD1 (6 bases). The length of the CDR3 is 17 residues. Germline V lookup: CDR1 MGHRA, CDR2 YSYEKL. Trimming pared 4 bases from V and 0 bases from J, leaving 13 bases between. The CDR3 here is CASSRGQLSSGANVLTF. In DNA form, the CDR3 reads TGCGCCAGCAGCCGAGGACAGCTGAGCTCTGGGGCCAACGTCCTGACTTTC.

This clonotype has just a few counts. The V and J genes are TRBV27 and TRBJ1-2; D is possibly TRBD1 (5 bases). Per the germline V gene, CDR1 is MNHEY and CDR2 is SMNVEV (reference sequence). V shed 3 bases and J shed 4 bases, with 9 bases lying between them. The CDR3 runs 13 residues. CDR3 DNA sequence: TGTGCCAGCAGTTTTTGGGGCACCTATGGCTACACCTTC. It translates to CASSFWGTYGYTF.

This clonotype appeared a few times. The chain recombines TRBV6-2 or TRBV6-3 with TRBJ2-5; TRBD2 matches 7 bases. Trimming removed 4 bases from V and 4 bases from J; junction bases left unmatched: 6. This CDR3 is built from 14 residues. From germline, CDR1 is MNHEY and CDR2 SVGEGT. The CDR3 is CASSSGTIVETQYF. CDR3 nucleotides: TGTGCCAGCAGTTCAGGGACTATAGTAGAGACCCAGTACTTC.

The V call is TRBV7-2, the J call TRBJ2-7; no clear D. V lost 1 base, J lost 2 bases, and 9 bases lay in between. The CDR3 spans 14 residues. Germline V gives CDR1 SGHTA, CDR2 FQGNSA. The CDR3 nucleotides read TGTGCCAGCAGCTTAGATGGGCTAGCCTACGAGCAGTACTTC. Protein: CASSLDGLAYEQYF.

The rearrangement links TRBV2 to TRBJ2-7, with 13 nucleotides matching TRBD2. The germline CDR1 and CDR2 sequences are SNHLY and FYNNEI. CDR3 length: 18 residues. V lost 2 bases and J lost 2; bases outside the gene matches: 9. The CDR3 DNA reads TGTGCCAGCAGTGAATTTTGGACTAGCGGGAGCCCTCCCTACGAGCAGTACTTC. Translation: CASSEFWTSGSPPYEQYF. The full variable domain, its missing parts supplied by reference TRBV2 and TRBJ2-7, is EPEVTQTPSHQVTQMGQEVILRCVPISNHLYFYWYRQILGQKVEFLVSFYNNEISEKSEIFDDQFSVERPDGSNFTLKIRSTKLEDSAMYFCASSEFWTSGSPPYEQYFGPGTRLTVT.

This clonotype was counted ten times or more. The V and J genes are TRBV4-1 and TRBJ2-4; TRBD2 matches at 8 bases. Germline-derived CDR1 and CDR2 are MGHRA and YSYEKL. Losses at the gene ends were 4 bases for V and 7 bases for J; bases not matched to a gene: 21. The CDR3 is 19 residues long. CDR3 region: CASSRGLLGREGLGNIQYF. The CDR3 DNA is TGCGCCAGCAGCCGTGGCTTATTAGGCCGGGAGGGCCTGGGGAACATTCAGTACTTC.

This clonotype was seen repeatedly, ten times or more. The junction does not match germline at one end; this may be a read error. V gene TRBV27 combines with J gene TRBJ2-1; TRBD1 is a possible D gene (6 bases). The germline gives CDR1 MNHEY, CDR2 SMNVEV (reference sequence). This CDR3 has 13 residues. For the CDR3, the DNA is TGCGCCAGCAGCCTGACAGGTAACAATGAGCAGTTCTTC. The encoded protein is CASSLTGNNEQFF.

V gene TRBV24-1 combines with J gene TRBJ2-3; D remains unclear. Trimming took 1 base from V and 4 from J, leaving 20 bases between them. Looked up from germline, CDR1 is KGHDR and CDR2 is SFDVKD. This CDR3 is 18 amino acids long. In DNA form, the CDR3 reads TGTGCCACCAGTGATTTATCTAAGGCCCACCCGTCCCCAGATACGCAGTATTTT. Encoded protein: CATSDLSKAHPSPDTQYF.

The J gene is TRBJ1-2, the V gene TRBV3-1, with unresolved D. V was trimmed by 0 bases and J by 4 bases, leaving 9 bases between them. The CDR3 runs to 14 residues. CDR1 is LGHDT and CDR2 is YNNKEL in the germline V gene (reference sequence). DNA for the CDR3: TGTGCCAGCAGCCAAGATGCGAATACCTATGGCTACACCTTC. This sequence encodes CASSQDANTYGYTF.

The table lists this clonotype with a few counts. V and J are TRBV10-3 and TRBJ2-7; D is perhaps TRBD2 (5 bases). V was trimmed by 8 bases and J by 6 bases, leaving 11 bases between them. Germline loops: CDR1 ENHRY, CDR2 SYGVKD. CDR3 size: 11 residues. The CDR3 DNA sequence: TGTGCCATCTTAGGCGGAGGCGAGCAGTACTTC. Its translation is CAILGGGEQYF.

V is TRBV6-5 and J is TRBJ2-7, with a possible D match to TRBD2 (6 bases). Germline CDR1 and CDR2: MNHEY and SVGAGI. The CDR3 spans 16 residues. The V gene lost 2 bases and the J gene lost 2 bases, with 16 bases spanning the gap. The CDR3 DNA reads as TGTGCCAGCAGTTACGGCCCCGGGACTGAGACCTACGAGCAGTACTTC. Its translation is CASSYGPGTETYEQYF.

This rearrangement joins TRBV30 to TRBJ1-6, with a possible D match to TRBD1 (5 bases). The CDR3 extends over 13 amino acids. CDR1 is GTSNPN, CDR2 SVGIG, per germline (reference sequence). The V end lost 5 bases, the J end lost 14 bases, and 19 bases lay between the germline ends. CDR3 in amino acids: CAWQHLRLGALHF. The CDR3 DNA is TGTGCCTGGCAGCATTTGAGGTTAGGGGCCCTCCACTTT. Complete variable domain (other parts from reference TRBV30 and TRBJ1-6): SQTIHQWPATLVQPVGSPLSLECTVEGTSNPNLYWYRQAAGRGLQLLFYSVGIGQISSEVPQNLSASRPQDRQFILSSKKLLLSDSGFYLCAWQHLRLGALHFGNGTRLTVT.

The genes are TRBV7-9 and TRBJ1-6; possibly TRBD1 for D (6 bases). The CDR3 extends over 14 amino acids. Germline V gene data show CDR1 as SEHNR and CDR2 as FQNEAQ (reference sequence). Trimming removed 5 bases at V and 5 bases at J, with 10 bases between. The CDR3 spells CASSQTGNNSPLHF. The CDR3 coding sequence is TGTGCCAGCAGCCAGACAGGAAATAATTCACCCCTCCACTTT.

The V and J genes are TRBV29-1 and TRBJ2-1; a possible D gene is TRBD1 (5 bases). There are 10 residues in the CDR3. Trimming cost V 4 bases and J 13 bases, with 11 bases left between them. Germline V gene lookup returns CDR1 SQVTM and CDR2 ANQGSEA. The CDR3: CSVGQLIQFF. As DNA, the CDR3 is TGCAGCGTTGGACAGTTGATTCAGTTCTTC.

The chain links TRBV29-1 to TRBJ2-1; TRBD2 might be the D (5 bases). This CDR3 region has 12 residues. The germline CDR1 and CDR2 sequences are SQVTM and ANQGSEA. This CDR3 is CSLVGLYNEQFF. The DNA for the CDR3 is TGCAGTCTAGTTGGACTTTACAATGAGCAGTTCTTC.

The rearrangement uses TRBV27 and TRBJ2-3; 7 nucleotides match TRBD1. Germline V lookup: CDR1 MNHEY, CDR2 SMNVEV (reference sequence). The CDR3 is 15 amino acids. The V gene end was trimmed by 2 bases and the J gene end by 4 bases; junction bases not matched to a gene: 6. The DNA for the CDR3 is TGTGCCAGCAGTTTAGGTCAGGGGGATGCAGATACGCAGTATTTT. Amino acids: CASSLGQGDADTQYF.

The chain joins TRBV7-9 to TRBJ2-1; 7 positions agree with TRBD2. The junction had 8 bases not matched to a gene; V was cut back by 5 bases and J by 7 bases. Germline V lookup: CDR1 SEHNR, CDR2 FQNEAQ (reference sequence). The CDR3 is made up of 14 amino acids. The CDR3 nucleotides are TGTGCCAGCAGCGCCACTAGCGTGGGGAATGAGCAGTTCTTC. This translates into CASSATSVGNEQFF.

V usage is TRBV24-1 and J usage is TRBJ2-1; D may be TRBD1 (6 bases). The germline gives CDR1 KGHDR, CDR2 SFDVKD. The length of the CDR3 is 15 residues. V was shortened by 9 bases and J by 3 bases, with 17 bases between the two germline ends. CDR3 in amino acids: CATSRARTDYNEQFF. The CDR3 DNA reads TGTGCCACCTCTCGGGCCCGGACAGACTACAATGAGCAGTTCTTC.

About this clonotype itself: At one boundary the junction diverges from the germline segment, which might be a read error. The rearrangement joins TRBV12-5 to TRBJ2-4; 8 bases agree with TRBD1. The germline V gene has CDR1 LGHNT and CDR2 FRNRAP. CDR3 length: 13 amino acids. CDR3 in DNA: TGTGCTGGTGGTTTGGAAATACAGGGGGTTCAGTACTTC. Protein: CAGGLEIQGVQYF.

J is TRBJ2-5 and V is TRBV6-2 or TRBV6-3; tentative D call: TRBD2 (5 bases). The tail of the sequence fits TRBJ2-7 better, so the J call may be wrong. The V gene's germline CDR1 is MNHEY and CDR2 SVGEGT. This CDR3 is built from 14 residues. The CDR3, as DNA: TGTGCCAGCAGTCCCGACTCCCCTCGGGGCGAGCAGTACTTC. This encodes CASSPDSPRGEQYF.

The rearrangement joins TRBV5-1 to TRBJ1-5, with 8 bases aligning to TRBD1. The length of the CDR3 is 14 residues. CDR1 and CDR2 from the germline V gene are SGHRS and YFSETQ. V was pared by 2 bases and J by 6 bases, with 4 bases of the junction left unmatched. CDR3 loop: CASSFRQGRQPQHF. For the CDR3, the DNA is TGCGCCAGCAGCTTTCGACAGGGGCGTCAGCCCCAGCATTTT.

V and J are TRBV6-1 and TRBJ2-5, with TRBD2 matching over 9 bases. CDR3 length equals 15 residues. The V gene's germline CDR1 is MNHNS and CDR2 SASEGT. With 4 bases clipped from V and 5 bases from J, the junction kept 8 bases outside the gene matches. CDR3: CASSGNSGRGETQYF. As DNA, the CDR3 is TGTGCCAGCAGTGGAAATAGCGGGAGAGGGGAGACCCAGTACTTC.

Of note for this clonotype: Compared with germline, one end of the junction differs, possibly owing to a read error. V gene TRBV6-2 or TRBV6-3 combines with J gene TRBJ2-7, with TRBD1 as a possible D gene (6 bases). Germline V lookup: CDR1 MNHEY, CDR2 SVGEGT. This CDR3 contains 15 residues. The CDR3 DNA reads as TGTGCCAGCAGTCGTACAGGGACGGGATCCTACGGGCAGTACTTC. Its translation: CASSRTGTGSYGQYF.

The chain joins TRBV27 to TRBJ2-1, with D maybe TRBD1 (6 bases). V was cut by 5 bases and J by 8 bases, with 16 bases left in between. The CDR3 length is 14 residues. From germline, CDR1 is MNHEY and CDR2 SMNVEV (reference sequence). The CDR3 region has the DNA TGTGCCAGCAGTCTCGCAGGGGTCGGAGATGAGCAGTTCTTC. It encodes CASSLAGVGDEQFF.